These 24 T cell receptor beta chains originate from one sample sequenced in a study of shared clonotypes between healthy human individuals. Assay: immunoSEQ multiplex PCR; the TCRdb copy retains only in-frame clones and omits some. The data hold about 1.1 million clones, with approximately 80% observed a single time. The sequencing input was memory CD4+ T cells from PBMCs. This sample's subset: CD45RA-negative fraction. These receptors all stem from a man aged 18 to 30 in good health. Some clones in this sample may be carry-over from other donors' samples.

J is TRBJ1-2 and V is TRBV6-5, with 7 bases fitting TRBD1. The length of the CDR3 is 15 residues. The V gene's germline CDR1 is MNHEY and CDR2 SVGAGI. The V gene end was trimmed by 6 bases and the J gene end by 4 bases; junction bases not matched to a gene: 11. This CDR3 reads CASSHRQGGAYGYTF. CDR3 DNA: TGTGCCAGCAGCCATAGACAGGGTGGCGCCTATGGCTACACCTTC.

The V call is TRBV9, the J call TRBJ1-1; D unclear. In germline, CDR1 is SGDLS, CDR2 YYNGEE. The V gene lost 2 bases and the J gene lost 2 bases, with 13 bases spanning the gap. The CDR3 length is 15 residues. CDR3 loop: CASSVSGQINTEAFF. The CDR3 DNA reads TGTGCCAGCAGCGTCTCCGGCCAGATCAACACTGAAGCTTTCTTT.

This sequence joins TRBV5-1 and TRBJ2-3; 14 bases are shared with TRBD2. CDR3 length: 17 amino acids. Trimming took 4 bases from V and 3 from J; bases not matched to a gene: 7. Per germline, CDR1 SGHRS and CDR2 YFSETQ. The CDR3 nucleotides are TGCGCCAGCAGCCCGGGACTAGCGGGAGATAGAACAGATACGCAGTATTTT. Translating gives CASSPGLAGDRTDTQYF.

The rearrangement uses TRBV6-5 and TRBJ2-1, with D tentatively TRBD1 (6 bases). Trimming left V 4 bases short and J 2 bases short, with 12 bases between. This CDR3 region has 15 residues. Germline-derived CDR1 and CDR2 are MNHEY and SVGAGI. The CDR3 spells CASSSRQDPYNEQFF. In DNA, the CDR3 is TGTGCCAGCAGTTCCCGACAGGATCCCTACAATGAGCAGTTCTTC.

J is TRBJ2-7 and V is TRBV5-4; 10 bases map to TRBD2. The CDR3 is 18 residues long. V dropped 4 bases and J dropped 0; count of bases not matched to a gene: 13. Germline CDR1 is SGHNT and CDR2 is YYREEE (reference sequence). The CDR3 loop is CASSPAGSGRSSSYEQYF. The CDR3 DNA is TGTGCCAGCAGCCCCGCGGGTAGCGGGAGGTCCAGCTCCTACGAGCAGTACTTC.

This clone showed up many times. The junction differs from germline at one of its ends, possibly a read error. The rearrangement joins TRBV20-1 to TRBJ1-1, with D uncertain. The V gene's germline CDR1 is DFQATT and CDR2 SNEGSKA (reference sequence). CDR3 length: 8 residues. The DNA of the CDR3 is TGCAGTGCTAGCCCTCCGCATTGG. It is translated as CSASPPHW.

As for this clone: Within the sample, other DNA sequences also encode this same CDR3. The J gene is TRBJ1-2, the V gene TRBV30; D is undetermined. CDR1 is GTSNPN, CDR2 SVGIG, per germline (reference sequence). The V and J ends lost 3 bases and 0 bases respectively, with 5 bases between them. The CDR3 runs 12 residues. The CDR3: CAWRTANYGYTF. In DNA form, the CDR3 reads TGTGCCTGGAGGACGGCTAACTATGGCTACACCTTC.

The chain couples TRBV7-3 to TRBJ2-3; the D gene is possibly TRBD2 (6 bases). Trimming stripped 4 bases from V and 3 bases from J, with 11 bases between. The length of the CDR3 is 14 residues. CDR1 and CDR2 (germline): SGHTA, FQGTGA. The CDR3 DNA follows: TGTGCCAGCAGCTGGACCGGAGGGACAGATACGCAGTATTTT. Its translation is CASSWTGGTDTQYF.

This CDR3 is CASSPSVGFNQPQHF. The CDR3, as DNA: TGTGCCAGCAGTCCCTCGGTGGGTTTTAATCAGCCCCAGCATTTT. V and J are TRBV6-1 and TRBJ1-5; D uncertain. CDR3 length: 15 residues. The V and J ends lost 5 bases and 4 bases respectively, with 15 bases between them. Looked up from germline, CDR1 is MNHNS and CDR2 is SASEGT.

The CDR3 DNA sequence: TGTGCCAGCAGTGAATGGACTAGCGGGAGCGATGAGCAGTTCTTC. This encodes CASSEWTSGSDEQFF. The V gene is TRBV25-1, the J gene TRBJ2-1, with 13 bases fitting TRBD2. V gave up 1 base and J gave up 8 bases; unmatched junction bases: 2. Germline-derived CDR1 and CDR2 are MGHDK and SYGVNS. The CDR3 has 15 amino acids.

This chain uses TRBV5-4 with TRBJ2-2, with D uncertain. The CDR3 sequence is 16 residues long. CDR1 is SGHNT and CDR2 is YYREEE in the germline V gene (reference sequence). Trimming removed 1 base from V and 0 bases from J, with 10 bases in between. The CDR3 spells CASSLPKTTNTGELFF. CDR3 sequence (DNA): TGTGCCAGCAGCTTGCCTAAGACAACGAACACCGGGGAGCTGTTTTTT.

The chain combines TRBV5-4 with TRBJ2-1, with 11 positions matching TRBD2. V shed 4 bases and J 2 bases; nucleotides not matched to a gene: 5. The CDR3 has 16 residues. The germline V gene encodes CDR1 SGHNT and CDR2 YYREEE (reference sequence). CDR3 nucleotide sequence: TGTGCCAGCAGCCGAGCGACTAGCGGGACCTACAATGAGCAGTTCTTC. This gives the protein CASSRATSGTYNEQFF.

The rearrangement uses TRBV18 and TRBJ1-1, with unresolved D. V dropped 6 bases and J dropped 5 bases, with 19 bases sitting between them. This CDR3 spans 15 amino acids. Germline CDR1 reads KGHSH; CDR2 reads LQKENI. CDR3 nucleotide sequence: TGTGCCAGCTCGTACGTCGGGGTTAAGGCTACTGAAGCTTTCTTT. This translates into CASSYVGVKATEAFF.

The chain has TRBV18 and TRBJ1-2, with D maybe TRBD1 (5 bases). The germline V gene encodes CDR1 KGHSH and CDR2 LQKENI. V dropped 3 bases and J dropped 4 bases, with 18 bases sitting between them. The CDR3 runs 16 residues. The CDR3, as DNA: TGTGCCAGCTCACCGGGCGGGTCTGGGGCTCCCTATGGCTACACCTTC. Translating it yields CASSPGGSGAPYGYTF.

The rearrangement joins TRBV30 to TRBJ2-2; D unresolved. V gave up 3 bases and J gave up 7 bases, with 12 bases separating them. CDR3 length: 13 residues. Germline CDR1 and CDR2: GTSNPN and SVGIG (reference sequence). In DNA, the CDR3 is TGTGCCTGGAGAAGAACCGAAGGCGGGGAGCTGTTTTTT. This translates into CAWRRTEGGELFF.

This chain joins TRBV29-1 and TRBJ2-5; D may be TRBD1 or TRBD2 (6 bases each). Near its end, the DNA agrees better with TRBJ2-7, so the J call may be wrong. This CDR3 is built from 13 residues. CDR1 is SQVTM and CDR2 is ANQGSEA in the germline V gene. This chain's CDR3 is CSVEWGAQHEQYF. The CDR3 DNA sequence: TGCAGCGTTGAATGGGGGGCGCAACACGAGCAGTACTTC.

This clone was observed a single time. J is TRBJ2-3 and V is TRBV2; D not resolved. CDR1 is SNHLY and CDR2 is FYNNEI in the germline V gene. The V end was cut by 4 bases, the J end by 4 bases, with 9 bases between. The CDR3 has 13 residues. The CDR3 coding sequence is TGTGCCAGCAGTGGTAGTGGTGCAGATACGCAGTATTTT. It translates to CASSGSGADTQYF.

On this clone itself: Other DNA sequences in the sample encode the same CDR3. This chain's CDR3 is CASSPSSYEQYF. The CDR3 coding sequence is TGTGCCAGCTCGCCTAGCTCCTACGAGCAGTACTTC. J is TRBJ2-7 and V is TRBV18; D remains unclear. Trimming cost V 6 bases and J 0 bases, with 6 bases left between them. This CDR3 has 12 amino acids. Germline V lookup: CDR1 KGHSH, CDR2 LQKENI.

The sample holds a few counts of this clone. This chain uses TRBV6-1 with TRBJ1-2; weak D call: TRBD1 (6 bases). The V end was cut by 4 bases, the J end by 4 bases, with 16 bases between. CDR3 length equals 15 residues. Looked up from germline, CDR1 is MNHNS and CDR2 is SASEGT. CDR3 coding DNA: TGTGCCAGCAGTGGAGGAGGACAGTCTTTCTATGGCTACACCTTC. As protein: CASSGGGQSFYGYTF.

The rearrangement joins TRBV5-1 to TRBJ2-7, with D perhaps matching TRBD1 or TRBD2 (5 bases each). V lost 4 bases, J lost 4 bases, and 15 bases lay in between. CDR1 is SGHRS and CDR2 is YFSETQ in the germline V gene. This CDR3 contains 14 residues. CDR3 coding DNA: TGCGCCAGCAGCGCATACGGGACGGAGTACGAGCAGTACTTC. Protein: CASSAYGTEYEQYF.

This chain joins TRBV5-1 and TRBJ2-5; D unclear. V lost 3 bases to trimming and J lost 2 bases, with 8 bases between them. The CDR3 is made up of 13 amino acids. Germline CDR1 reads SGHRS; CDR2 reads YFSETQ. The CDR3 sequence: CASSSDGQETQYF. CDR3 DNA: TGCGCCAGCAGCTCGGACGGGCAAGAGACCCAGTACTTC.

This chain joins TRBV7-2 and TRBJ2-7; TRBD2 matches 8 bases. This CDR3 has 15 amino acids. The germline V gene encodes CDR1 SGHTA and CDR2 FQGNSA. J gave up 4 bases and V 0 bases, and 5 bases lay outside the gene matches. The CDR3 protein is CASSLASGNLYEQYF. Here the CDR3 DNA reads TGTGCCAGCAGCTTAGCTAGCGGGAATTTATACGAGCAGTACTTC.

The chain has TRBV27 and TRBJ2-1, with 12 bases fitting TRBD2. V lost 4 bases to trimming and J lost 1 base; unmatched junction nucleotides: 5. The CDR3 runs to 17 residues. The germline gives CDR1 MNHEY, CDR2 SMNVEV (reference sequence). The CDR3 bases are TGTGCCAGCAGTTCGCCTACTAGCGGGAGGTCCTACAATGAGCAGTTCTTC. The encoded protein is CASSSPTSGRSYNEQFF.

The chain carries TRBV5-1 and TRBJ2-6, with 7 bases fitting TRBD1. J was trimmed by 2 bases and V by 1 base; bases with no gene match: 9. This CDR3 comprises 18 residues. Germline CDR1 SGHRS, CDR2 YFSETQ. The CDR3 DNA follows: TGCGCCAGCAGCTTGCGAACAGGGGTATTTGCTGGGGCCAACGTCCTGACTTTC. The encoded protein is CASSLRTGVFAGANVLTF.